The rows below give T cell receptor beta chains drawn from one sample of a study of blood T cell repertoires in COVID-19. Profiled with immunoSEQ multiplex PCR; TCRdb holds only in-frame clones, not every one. Of about 35,000 clones in the sample, around 80% were seen once. Sequenced input: peripheral blood. These receptors were collected from a man older than 75 with active or convalescent COVID-19. CDR3s include the opening cysteine and the closing phenylalanine or tryptophan. D genes are given only for firm matches. Clone sizes are given selectively: once, few, many, or a class where the clone is expanded.

abundance | d_gene | j_gene | v_gene | CDR3aa | CDR3nt
NA | TRBD1 | TRBJ1-2 | TRBV19 | CASSPRQGIYGYTF | TGTGCCAGTAGTCCCAGACAGGGAATCTATGGCTACACCTTC
once | NA | TRBJ2-7 | TRBV28 | CASSVGNLYEQYF | TGTGCCAGCAGCGTGGGCAACCTCTACGAGCAGTACTTC
NA | NA | TRBJ2-5 | TRBV7-9 | CASSFGGIGQETQYF | TGTGCCAGCAGCTTTGGGGGGATTGGGCAAGAGACCCAGTACTTC
NA | TRBD2 | TRBJ2-1 | TRBV30 | CAWSNKGLADNEQFF | TGTGCCTGGAGCAATAAGGGACTAGCGGACAATGAGCAGTTCTTC
NA | NA | TRBJ1-2 | TRBV19 | CASSIGSGRGYGYTF | TGTGCCAGTAGTATAGGGTCGGGCAGGGGCTATGGCTACACCTTC
NA | NA | TRBJ1-5 | TRBV3-1/TRBV3-2 | CASSQGSTNQPQHF | TGTGCCAGCAGCCAAGGGAGTACGAATCAGCCCCAGCATTTT
once | NA | TRBJ2-5 | TRBV5-1 | CASSLRQGGGQETQYF | TGCGCCAGCAGCTTGAGGCAGGGAGGAGGGCAAGAGACCCAGTACTTC
NA | NA | TRBJ1-5 | TRBV6-1 | CASRTPTDSNQPQHF | TGTGCCAGCAGGACCCCGACAGATAGCAATCAGCCCCAGCATTTT
NA | NA | TRBJ1-1 | TRBV27 | CASSLRYRATEAFF | TGTGCCAGCAGTTTACGTTACAGGGCCACTGAAGCTTTCTTT
many | NA | TRBJ2-5 | TRBV3-1/TRBV3-2 | CASSQGQQETQYF | TGTGCCAGCAGCCAAGGACAGCAAGAGACCCAGTACTTC
NA | NA | TRBJ2-7 | TRBV12-3/TRBV12-4 | CASRPGTVDEQYF | TGTGCCAGCAGGCCGGGAACAGTTGACGAGCAGTACTTC
NA | NA | TRBJ2-7 | TRBV28 | CASRDSFKYEQYF | TGTGCCAGCAGGGACAGTTTCAAATACGAGCAGTACTTC
NA | NA | TRBJ1-1 | TRBV6-5 | CASSPAGSNTEAFF | TGTGCCAGCAGTCCCGCGGGGTCGAACACTGAAGCTTTCTTT
NA | NA | TRBJ2-3 | TRBV6-2/TRBV6-3 | CASSTGTRGTQYF | TGTGCCAGCAGTACAGGGACCAGGGGTACGCAGTATTTT
NA | TRBD1 | TRBJ1-1 | TRBV29-1 | CSAPGGLPHTEAFF | TGCAGCGCACCAGGGGGGTTACCCCACACTGAAGCTTTCTTT
NA | NA | TRBJ1-1 | TRBV7-8 | CASSLVAGRKSNTEAFF | TGTGCCAGCAGCTTAGTCGCAGGGCGAAAATCTAACACTGAAGCTTTCTTT
NA | TRBD2 | TRBJ2-3 | TRBV11-3 | CASSTYSGRTDTQYF | TGTGCCAGCAGCACCTATAGCGGGAGAACAGATACGCAGTATTTT
NA | TRBD1 | TRBJ1-1 | TRBV2 | CATERVQGVEAFF | TGTGCCACCGAGCGGGTACAGGGGGTAGAGGCTTTCTTT
NA | NA | TRBJ2-5 | TRBV7-3 | CASSPAGGQETQYF | TGTGCCAGCAGCCCGGCCGGGGGACAAGAGACCCAGTACTTC
NA | NA | TRBJ2-3 | TRBV3-1/TRBV3-2 | CAFRDSSTDTQYF | TGTGCCTTTCGGGACTCGAGCACAGATACGCAGTATTTT
NA | NA | TRBJ1-4 | TRBV28 | CASSLSLTERKLFF | TGTGCCAGCAGTTTATCCCTGACGGAGAGAAAACTGTTTTTT
NA | NA | TRBJ1-3 | TRBV13 | CASSLGRTQAGNTIYF | TGTGCCAGCAGCTTAGGCAGGACACAGGCCGGAAACACCATATATTTT
NA | NA | TRBJ2-3 | TRBV7-3 | CASSLRTGTHSSDTQYF | TGTGCCAGCAGCTTAAGAACCGGGACTCATAGTTCAGATACGCAGTATTTT
NA | NA | TRBJ2-2 | TRBV7-6 | CASSLAAPPTGELFF | TGTGCCAGCAGCTTAGCGGCCCCTCCCACCGGGGAGCTGTTTTTT
NA | NA | TRBJ1-1 | TRBV9 | CASSVKTGTEAFF | TGTGCCAGCAGCGTAAAGACGGGCACTGAAGCTTTCTTT
NA | NA | TRBJ1-2 | TRBV12-3/TRBV12-4 | CASSETGKVGYTF | TGTGCCAGCAGTGAAACAGGGAAGGTGGGCTACACCTTC
NA | NA | TRBJ2-7 | TRBV7-9 | CASSLSGGGGSYEQYF | TGTGCCAGCAGCTTAAGCGGCGGTGGAGGCAGCTACGAGCAGTACTTC
NA | NA | TRBJ2-3 | TRBV7-9 | CASSAGRFTDTQYF | TGTGCCAGCAGTGCGGGACGGTTCACAGATACGCAGTATTTT
once | NA | TRBJ2-7 | TRBV23-1 | CASSQSAGPYEQYF | TGCGCCAGCAGTCAATCGGCAGGTCCCTACGAGCAGTACTTC
NA | TRBD1 | TRBJ2-7 | TRBV24-1 | CATSGARGTGIAEQYF | TGTGCCACCAGTGGGGCGAGAGGGACAGGGATAGCCGAGCAGTACTTC
once | NA | TRBJ2-7 | TRBV7-2 | CASSLDRYSYEQYF | TGTGCCAGCAGCTTAGACCGCTACTCCTACGAGCAGTACTTC
NA | TRBD1 | TRBJ2-7 | TRBV18 | CASSGTGGVEQYF | TGTGCCAGCTCAGGGACAGGTGGGGTCGAGCAGTACTTC
NA | NA | TRBJ1-1 | TRBV19 | CASSIDQNKPGNTEAFF | TGTGCCAGTAGTATAGATCAAAACAAGCCGGGTAACACTGAAGCTTTCTTT
NA | TRBD1 | TRBJ2-7 | TRBV5-1 | CASSTDGTGTTYEQYF | TGCGCCAGCAGCACGGACGGGACAGGGACCACCTACGAGCAGTACTTC
NA | NA | TRBJ2-1 | TRBV11-2 | CASSLSESYEQFF | TGTGCCAGCAGCTTAAGTGAGAGTTATGAGCAGTTCTTC
NA | NA | TRBJ1-6 | TRBV25-1 | CASSDQGGEGSPLHF | TGTGCCAGCAGTGATCAAGGGGGAGAGGGGTCACCCCTCCACTTT
NA | NA | TRBJ1-1 | TRBV5-6 | CASSFKYDWGPRGKAFF | TGTGCCAGCAGCTTTAAATACGATTGGGGGCCCCGAGGGAAGGCTTTCTTT
once | NA | TRBJ1-1 | TRBV9 | CASSPRTDFMNTEAFF | TGTGCCAGCAGCCCACGGACAGATTTCATGAACACTGAAGCTTTCTTT
NA | NA | TRBJ1-6 | TRBV19 | CASSIARGNSPLHF | TGTGCCAGTAGTATCGCTCGAGGGAATTCACCCCTCCACTTT
NA | TRBD1 | TRBJ1-2 | TRBV24-1 | CATSDGDRSGYTF | TGTGCCACCAGTGATGGGGACAGGTCTGGCTACACCTTC
NA | NA | TRBJ2-1 | TRBV5-6 | CASSLLQGVRRNEQFF | TGTGCCAGCAGCTTGTTACAGGGCGTCCGTCGGAATGAGCAGTTCTTC
once | TRBD1 | TRBJ1-2 | TRBV11-2 | CASSLGLRTGRIYGYTF | TGTGCCAGCAGCCTGGGGCTTAGGACAGGACGGATCTATGGCTACACCTTC
once | TRBD1 | TRBJ1-2 | TRBV27 | CASSRDRGGNYGYTF | TGTGCCAGCAGTAGGGACAGGGGAGGGAACTATGGCTACACCTTC
NA | TRBD1 | TRBJ2-2 | TRBV2 | CASVRDRGTGELFF | TGTGCCAGTGTCCGGGACAGGGGTACAGGGGAGCTGTTTTTT
NA | TRBD2 | TRBJ2-1 | TRBV6-1 | CASSESGRAEFYNEQFF | TGTGCCAGCAGTGAATCCGGGAGGGCCGAATTTTACAATGAGCAGTTCTTC
NA | NA | TRBJ1-4 | TRBV2 | CASSSASGGEKLFF | TGTGCCAGCAGCTCCGCCAGCGGGGGTGAAAAACTGTTTTTT
NA | NA | TRBJ1-1 | TRBV4-3 | CASSQGTGDRGEAFF | TGCGCCAGCAGCCAAGGCACGGGGGACCGGGGGGAAGCTTTCTTT
once | NA | TRBJ1-2 | TRBV18 | CASSPGQSQHGYTF | TGTGCCAGCTCACCCGGACAGTCTCAACATGGCTACACCTTC
NA | NA | TRBJ2-7 | TRBV7-2 | CASSFGTYEQYF | TGTGCCAGCAGCTTCGGTACCTACGAGCAGTACTTC
once | NA | TRBJ2-3 | TRBV6-5 | CASSPYTTDTQYF | TGTGCCAGCAGCCCATACACCACAGATACGCAGTATTTT
NA | TRBD2 | TRBJ2-3 | TRBV7-8 | CASRSLAASTDTQYF | TGTGCCAGCAGGTCTCTAGCGGCTAGCACAGATACGCAGTATTTT
NA | TRBD1 | TRBJ1-2 | TRBV7-2 | CASSPQGESYGYTF | TGTGCCAGCAGCCCCCAGGGGGAAAGCTATGGCTACACCTTC
NA | TRBD1 | TRBJ1-4 | TRBV4-3 | CASSQGRQGISWSRKLFF | TGCGCCAGCAGCCAAGGACGACAGGGTATCAGCTGGTCAAGAAAACTGTTTTTT
NA | TRBD2 | TRBJ2-4 | TRBV6-2/TRBV6-3 | CASSYGTSGENIQYF | TGTGCCAGCAGTTACGGGACTAGCGGTGAAAACATTCAGTACTTC
NA | TRBD1 | TRBJ1-2 | TRBV19 | CASSIVGQGRGYTF | TGTGCCAGTAGTATAGTGGGACAGGGAAGAGGCTACACCTTC
NA | TRBD1 | TRBJ1-1 | TRBV12-5 | CASGLAWTGVNTEAFF | TGTGCTAGTGGTTTGGCCTGGACAGGGGTGAACACTGAAGCTTTCTTT
NA | TRBD1 | TRBJ2-3 | TRBV4-3 | CASSQYGQGANTQYF | TGCGCCAGCAGCCAATACGGACAGGGGGCAAATACGCAGTATTTT